A selection of T cell receptor beta chains follows, all from one sample in a study of OX40 agonist ivuxolimab in advanced cancers. TCRdb keeps only in-frame clones here, not all; method: immunoSEQ multiplex PCR. The sample has 35,000 to 40,000 clones, roughly 86% seen once. The sample in question was CD4+ or CD8+ T cells sorted from blood, obtained in a trial of the OX40 agonist ivuxolimab. The receptors here all came from an adult with an advanced solid tumor such as melanoma, head and neck, liver or kidney cancer. Both conserved end residues are part of each CDR3. D genes are given only for firm matches. Expanded clones get a size class; other rows say once, few or many, or leave the size out.

j_call	d_call	cdr3_length	clone_size	v_call	cdr3_nt	cdr3_aa
TRBJ2-3	.	14	.	TRBV6-5	TGTGCCAGCAGCAGAGGGTCTCTCACAGATACGCAGTATTTT	CASSRGSLTDTQYF
TRBJ1-4	.	15	.	TRBV7-8	TGTGCCAGCAGCCAGAGGGACATGACTAATGAAAAACTGTTTTTT	CASSQRDMTNEKLFF
TRBJ1-3	.	15	.	TRBV9	TGTGCCAGCAGCGTAGCAGCAGGGTCTGGAAACACCATATATTTT	CASSVAAGSGNTIYF
TRBJ2-7	.	13	.	TRBV6-1	TGTGCCAGCAGTGAAAGATGGTCCTACGAGCAGTACTTC	CASSERWSYEQYF
TRBJ1-2	.	15	.	TRBV5-3	TGTGCCAGAAGTCTCCCGGGGAACCTGGTCGATGGCTACACCTTC	CARSLPGNLVDGYTF
TRBJ2-7	.	13	.	TRBV7-9	TGTGCCAGCAGTGAAGCCCTTTACTACGAGCAGTACTTC	CASSEALYYEQYF
TRBJ1-1	.	14	.	TRBV18	TGTGCCAGCTCACCAATGGGACGGAGTTCTGAAGCTTTCTTT	CASSPMGRSSEAFF
TRBJ2-3	.	13	.	TRBV13	TGTGCCAGCAGTTGGCAAAACACAGATACGCAGTATTTT	CASSWQNTDTQYF
TRBJ2-3	TRBD2	15	.	TRBV6-1	TGTGCCAGCAGACCGGGGGGGGCCAACACAGATACGCAGTATTTT	CASRPGGANTDTQYF
TRBJ1-2	.	12	.	TRBV5-4	TGTGCCAGCAGCTCACAGAACTATGGCTACACCTTC	CASSSQNYGYTF
TRBJ2-7	.	12	.	TRBV11-2	TGTGCCAGCAGCCCCGCGGCGCTCGAGCAGTACTTC	CASSPAALEQYF
TRBJ2-3	TRBD2	17	.	TRBV5-1	TGCGCCAGCAGCCCGGGGATACTAGCGGGGTCCACAGATACGCAGTATTTT	CASSPGILAGSTDTQYF
TRBJ2-5	TRBD2	18	.	TRBV7-9	TGTGCCAGCAGCTTAGAGTTGGGACTAGCGGACATCCAAGAGACCCAGTACTTC	CASSLELGLADIQETQYF
TRBJ1-3	.	14	.	TRBV2	TGTGCCAGCAGTATGCCTGGTAGGGGAAACACCATATATTTT	CASSMPGRGNTIYF
TRBJ2-5	.	13	.	TRBV30	TGTGCCTGGAGTAACGGGAGAAGGGAGACCCAGTACTTC	CAWSNGRRETQYF
TRBJ2-7	.	15	.	TRBV7-2	TGTGCCAGCAGCTTAGGGATGTCCGGCTCCTACGAGCAGTACTTC	CASSLGMSGSYEQYF
TRBJ2-5	TRBD2	15	.	TRBV27	TGTGCCAGCAGTTTGACTAGCGTAACCCAAGAGACCCAGTACTTC	CASSLTSVTQETQYF
TRBJ1-4	TRBD1	15	.	TRBV7-9	TGTGCCAGCAGCTTAACAGGACAGGAAAATGAAAAACTGTTTTTT	CASSLTGQENEKLFF
TRBJ1-2	.	14	few	TRBV5-6	TGTGCCAGCAGCTCGGGACCAACTAACTATGGCTACACCTTC	CASSSGPTNYGYTF
TRBJ2-7	.	15	.	TRBV5-1	TGCGCCAGCAGCTTGGTGGGGGGTTTAACCTACGAGCAGTACTTC	CASSLVGGLTYEQYF
TRBJ2-7	TRBD1	16	.	TRBV2	TGTGCCAGCAGTTTGACAGGGGGAGCACCTCCAAGCGAGCAGTACTTC	CASSLTGGAPPSEQYF
TRBJ2-3	TRBD1	14	.	TRBV27	TGTGCCAGCTGCCGGGACAGGGCAGCAGATACGCAGTATTTT	CASCRDRAADTQYF
TRBJ1-2	.	12	.	TRBV5-8	TGTGCCAGCAGCCTTGACTACCGTGGCTACACCTTC	CASSLDYRGYTF
TRBJ2-1	.	15	.	TRBV7-8	TGTGCCAGCAGCTCCTCCCCGGACGCGTACAATGAGCAGTTCTTC	CASSSSPDAYNEQFF
TRBJ2-3	.	18	.	TRBV7-9	TGTGCCAGCAGCTTAAAGGGCGGCCTTCTTACTAGCACAGATACGCAGTATTTT	CASSLKGGLLTSTDTQYF
TRBJ1-1	TRBD1	13	.	TRBV6-5	TGTGCCAGCAGTGGGACAGAGAACACTGAAGCTTTCTTT	CASSGTENTEAFF
TRBJ1-2	TRBD1	16	.	TRBV10-3	TGTGCCATCAGTGAGTCGGCGTCTGACAGGGGGGATGGCTACACCTTC	CAISESASDRGDGYTF
TRBJ2-1	.	15	.	TRBV6-5	TGTGCCAGCAGGACTCGTAGCGGCCGGGGCAGCCCGCAGTTCTTC	CASRTRSGRGSPQFF
TRBJ2-7	TRBD2	18	.	TRBV27	TGTGCCAGCAGTTCCTCCGGACTAGCGGGGGGTCGGGCCTACGAGCAGTACTTC	CASSSSGLAGGRAYEQYF
TRBJ1-4	.	14	.	TRBV7-8	TGTGCCAGCAGCTTACCAACTTCTAATGAAAAACTGTTTTTT	CASSLPTSNEKLFF
TRBJ1-2	TRBD1	13	.	TRBV2	TGTGCCACCTTGGGACAGGGGGCGCGAGGCTACACCTTC	CATLGQGARGYTF
TRBJ2-7	TRBD2	14	.	TRBV6-5	TGTGCCAGCAACTTGATGGCGGGAGCCTACGAGCAGTACTTC	CASNLMAGAYEQYF
TRBJ1-1	.	15	.	TRBV5-4	TGTGCCAGCAGCCAAGCTGACAGGAAAGTCACTGAAGCTTTCTTT	CASSQADRKVTEAFF
TRBJ2-5	TRBD2	14	.	TRBV7-2	TGTGCCAGCAGCAAGACGGGGGGGGTAGAGACCCAGTACTTC	CASSKTGGVETQYF
TRBJ1-5	.	15	.	TRBV5-6	TGTGCCAGCAGCTTAGGCAGCTCGGGCAATCAGCCCCAGCATTTT	CASSLGSSGNQPQHF
TRBJ1-2	TRBD1	15	.	TRBV30	TGTGCCTGGTCTAGGGGGACAGGGGCTAACTATGGCTACACCTTC	CAWSRGTGANYGYTF
TRBJ1-3	.	14	.	TRBV2	TGTGCCAGCAGTAAGCAGGGGACTGGAAACACCATATATTTT	CASSKQGTGNTIYF
TRBJ1-2	.	14	.	TRBV15	TGTGCCACCAGCGGGGGGCTAACTAACTATGGCTACACCTTC	CATSGGLTNYGYTF
TRBJ1-4	.	15	.	TRBV6-6	TGTGCCAGCAGGAACGAGGCCCTTAGTAATGAAAAACTGTTTTTT	CASRNEALSNEKLFF
TRBJ2-2	TRBD1	14	.	TRBV10-3	TGTGCCATCAGCGGACAGGTGAACACCGGGGAGCTGTTTTTT	CAISGQVNTGELFF
TRBJ2-5	.	15	.	TRBV7-2	TGTGCCAGCAGCTTAAACGGGGGGCGTTGGGAGACCCAGTACTTC	CASSLNGGRWETQYF
TRBJ2-5	TRBD2	17	.	TRBV9	TGTGCCAGCAGCGTCGGGGGTGGAGTAGCGGGGGAAGAGACCCAGTACTTC	CASSVGGGVAGEETQYF
TRBJ2-3	TRBD1	15	.	TRBV18	TGTGCCAGCTCACCCGGACAGGGGGCGCGGGATACGCAGTATTTT	CASSPGQGARDTQYF
TRBJ1-1	TRBD1	14	.	TRBV5-1	TGCGCCAGCAGCACAGGGGGCGAGAACACTGAAGCTTTCTTT	CASSTGGENTEAFF
TRBJ1-3	.	15	.	TRBV9	TGTGCCAGCAGCGCCGACGGGGACTCTGGAAACACCATATATTTT	CASSADGDSGNTIYF
TRBJ1-3	TRBD1	18	once	TRBV5-6	TGTGCCAGCAGCTTGGCCGGGACAGGGCCGAGCTCTGGAAACACCATATATTTT	CASSLAGTGPSSGNTIYF
TRBJ1-3	.	15	.	TRBV4-1	TGCGCCAGCAGCCTAAACAGGGAAGGGAAAGTCACCATATATTTT	CASSLNREGKVTIYF
TRBJ2-3	.	12	.	TRBV29-1	TGCAGCGTCCCTGAGAGCACAGATACGCAGTATTTT	CSVPESTDTQYF
TRBJ2-5	TRBD2	15	.	TRBV30	TGTGCCTGGAGTGAACACCGGGGGGTCCAAGAGACCCAGTACTTC	CAWSEHRGVQETQYF
TRBJ1-2	.	13	.	TRBV10-3	TGTGCCATCAGTGATTCCGGGACACAGGGCTACACCTTC	CAISDSGTQGYTF
TRBJ2-5	TRBD2	18	.	TRBV11-2	TGTGCCAGCAGCCCCCAAGGACTAGTTTGGGGAGTTGAAGAGACCCAGTACTTC	CASSPQGLVWGVEETQYF
TRBJ1-5	.	14	.	TRBV6-1	TGTGCCAGCAACGGGGCCGCTAGCAATCAGCCCCAGCATTTT	CASNGAASNQPQHF
TRBJ2-5	.	13	.	TRBV7-3	TGTGCCAGCAGCTTAGAGGGAGGAGAGACCCAGTACTTC	CASSLEGGETQYF
TRBJ2-7	TRBD2	15	few	TRBV14	TGTGCCAGCAGCCTCGGGGGGAGGGAGATGGACGAGCAGTACTTC	CASSLGGREMDEQYF
TRBJ1-1	.	15	once	TRBV9	TGTGCCAGCAGCTCTAGTTGGGGGGGGAACACTGAAGCTTTCTTT	CASSSSWGGNTEAFF
TRBJ1-6	TRBD1	16	.	TRBV7-8	TGTGCCAGCAGCCTCCGGGACAGGGTCTATAATTCACCCCTCCACTTT	CASSLRDRVYNSPLHF
TRBJ1-1	.	15	.	TRBV18	TGTGCCAGCTCCTCTGGACCCTCTCGTCCCACTGAAGCTTTCTTT	CASSSGPSRPTEAFF
TRBJ1-5	.	14	.	TRBV5-1	TGCGCCAGCAGCTTGGATTCCGGTGCGGGAACCCAGCATTTT	CASSLDSGAGTQHF